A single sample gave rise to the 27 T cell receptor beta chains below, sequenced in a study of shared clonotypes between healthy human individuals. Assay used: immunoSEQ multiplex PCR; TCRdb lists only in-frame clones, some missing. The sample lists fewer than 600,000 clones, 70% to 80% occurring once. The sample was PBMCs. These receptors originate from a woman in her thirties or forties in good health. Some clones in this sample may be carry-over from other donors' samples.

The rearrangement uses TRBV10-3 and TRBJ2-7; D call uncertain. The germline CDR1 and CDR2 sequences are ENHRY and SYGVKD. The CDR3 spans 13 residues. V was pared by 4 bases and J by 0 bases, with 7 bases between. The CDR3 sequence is CAISGGSSYEQYF. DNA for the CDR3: TGTGCCATCAGTGGAGGATCCTCCTACGAGCAGTACTTC.

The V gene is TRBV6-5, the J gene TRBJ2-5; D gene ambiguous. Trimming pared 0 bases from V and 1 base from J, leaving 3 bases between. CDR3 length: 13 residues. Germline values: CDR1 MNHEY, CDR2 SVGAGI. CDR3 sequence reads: CASSYSPQETQYF. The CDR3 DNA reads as TGTGCCAGCAGTTACTCGCCCCAAGAGACCCAGTACTTC.

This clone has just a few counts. CDR3 nucleotides: TGTGCCAGCAACCCCGGGGGTAACACTGAAGCTTTCTTT. It encodes CASNPGGNTEAFF. The V gene is TRBV6-1, the J gene TRBJ1-1; a weak D match, TRBD1 (5 bases). Germline values: CDR1 MNHNS, CDR2 SASEGT. This CDR3 has 13 residues. Trimming shortened V by 7 bases and J by 2 bases, and 11 bases separated the two germline ends.

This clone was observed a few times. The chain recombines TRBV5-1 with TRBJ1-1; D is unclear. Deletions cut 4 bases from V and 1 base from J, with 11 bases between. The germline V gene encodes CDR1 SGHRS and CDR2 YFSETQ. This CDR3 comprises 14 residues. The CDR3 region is CASSIGLPNTEAFF. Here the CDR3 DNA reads TGCGCCAGCAGCATCGGACTCCCGAACACTGAAGCTTTCTTT. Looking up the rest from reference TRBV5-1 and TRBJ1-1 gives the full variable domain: KAGVTQTPRYLIKTRGQQVTLSCSPISGHRSVSWYQQTPGQGLQFLFEYFSETQRNKGNFPGRFSGRQFSNSRSEMNVSTLELGDSALYLCASSIGLPNTEAFFGQGTRLTVV.

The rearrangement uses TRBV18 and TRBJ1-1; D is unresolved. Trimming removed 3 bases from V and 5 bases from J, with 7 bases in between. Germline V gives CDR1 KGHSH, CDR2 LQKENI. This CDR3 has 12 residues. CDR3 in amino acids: CASSPAGTEAFF. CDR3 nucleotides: TGTGCCAGCTCACCGGCTGGGACTGAAGCTTTCTTT.

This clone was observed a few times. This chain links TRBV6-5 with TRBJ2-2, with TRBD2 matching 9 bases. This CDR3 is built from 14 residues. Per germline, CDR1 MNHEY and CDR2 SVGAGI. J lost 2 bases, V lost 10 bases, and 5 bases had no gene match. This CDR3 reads CATRLAANTGELFF. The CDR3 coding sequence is TGTGCCACCCGACTAGCGGCTAACACCGGGGAGCTGTTTTTT.

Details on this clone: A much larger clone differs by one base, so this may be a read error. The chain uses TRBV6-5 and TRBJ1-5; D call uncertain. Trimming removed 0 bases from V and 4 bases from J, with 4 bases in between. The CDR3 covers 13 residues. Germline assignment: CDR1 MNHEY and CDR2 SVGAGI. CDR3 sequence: CASSYSWNQPQHF. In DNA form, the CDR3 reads TGTGCCAGCAGTTACTCTTGGAATCAGCCCCAGCATTTT.

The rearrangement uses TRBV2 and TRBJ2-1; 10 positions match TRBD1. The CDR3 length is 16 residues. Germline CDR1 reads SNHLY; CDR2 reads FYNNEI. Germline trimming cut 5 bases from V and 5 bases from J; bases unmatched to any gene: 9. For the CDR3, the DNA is TGTGCCAGCAGTCGACCTCCGGGACAGGGGAACAATGAGCAGTTCTTC. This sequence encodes CASSRPPGQGNNEQFF.

The CDR3 region is CASSAGTDLSGANVLTF. The CDR3 region has the DNA TGCGCCAGCAGCGCCGGGACAGACCTCTCTGGGGCCAACGTCCTGACTTTC. The chain is built from TRBV5-1 and TRBJ2-6, with 7 bases lining up with TRBD1. The V gene's germline CDR1 is SGHRS and CDR2 YFSETQ. CDR3 length: 17 amino acids. V dropped 4 bases and J dropped 0; count of bases not matched to a gene: 7. Supplemented by reference TRBV5-1 and TRBJ2-6, the full variable domain reads KAGVTQTPRYLIKTRGQQVTLSCSPISGHRSVSWYQQTPGQGLQFLFEYFSETQRNKGNFPGRFSGRQFSNSRSEMNVSTLELGDSALYLCASSAGTDLSGANVLTFGAGSRLTVL.

CDR3 sequence reads: CASSQSGSSGSSQETQYF. For the CDR3, the DNA is TGCGCCAGCAGCCAATCTGGTTCCAGCGGGAGTAGTCAAGAGACCCAGTACTTC. V usage is TRBV4-1 and J usage is TRBJ2-5; 8 bases are a match to TRBD2. Germline V gene data show CDR1 as MGHRA and CDR2 as YSYEKL. The CDR3 covers 18 residues. Trimming removed 2 bases from V and 2 bases from J; junction bases left unmatched: 13.

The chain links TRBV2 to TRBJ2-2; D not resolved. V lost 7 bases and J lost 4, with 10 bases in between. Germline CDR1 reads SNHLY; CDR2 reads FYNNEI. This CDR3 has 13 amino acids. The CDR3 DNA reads TGTGCCAGCATCTCCCAACCCACCGGGGAGCTGTTTTTT. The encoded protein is CASISQPTGELFF.

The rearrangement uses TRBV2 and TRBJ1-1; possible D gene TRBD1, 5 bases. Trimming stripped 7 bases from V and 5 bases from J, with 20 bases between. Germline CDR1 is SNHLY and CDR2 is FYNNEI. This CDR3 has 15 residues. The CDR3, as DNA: TGTGCCAGCACCGAAAGGGTGCAGGGCAAAACTGAAGCTTTCTTT. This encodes CASTERVQGKTEAFF. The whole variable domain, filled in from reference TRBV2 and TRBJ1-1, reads EPEVTQTPSHQVTQMGQEVILRCVPISNHLYFYWYRQILGQKVEFLVSFYNNEISEKSEIFDDQFSVERPDGSNFTLKIRSTKLEDSAMYFCASTERVQGKTEAFFGQGTRLTVV.

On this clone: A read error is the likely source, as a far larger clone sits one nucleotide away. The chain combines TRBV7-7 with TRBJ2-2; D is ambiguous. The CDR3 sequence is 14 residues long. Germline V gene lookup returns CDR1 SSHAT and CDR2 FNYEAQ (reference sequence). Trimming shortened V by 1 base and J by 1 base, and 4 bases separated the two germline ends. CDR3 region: CASSLVGNTGELFF. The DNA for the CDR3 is TGTGCCAGCAGCTTAGTGGGGAACACCGGGGAGCTGTTTTTT.

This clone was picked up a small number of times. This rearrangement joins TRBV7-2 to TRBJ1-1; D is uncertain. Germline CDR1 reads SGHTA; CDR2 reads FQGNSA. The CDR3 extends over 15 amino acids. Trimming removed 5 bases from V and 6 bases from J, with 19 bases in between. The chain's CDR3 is CASSPSSGLRSEAFF. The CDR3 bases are TGTGCCAGCAGCCCTTCTTCCGGGTTAAGGTCTGAAGCTTTCTTT. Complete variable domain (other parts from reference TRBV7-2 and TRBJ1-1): GAGVSQSPSNKVTEKGKDVELRCDPISGHTALYWYRQSLGQGLEFLIYFQGNSAPDKSGLPSDRFSAERTGGSVSTLTIQRTQQEDSAVYLCASSPSSGLRSEAFFGQGTRLTVV.

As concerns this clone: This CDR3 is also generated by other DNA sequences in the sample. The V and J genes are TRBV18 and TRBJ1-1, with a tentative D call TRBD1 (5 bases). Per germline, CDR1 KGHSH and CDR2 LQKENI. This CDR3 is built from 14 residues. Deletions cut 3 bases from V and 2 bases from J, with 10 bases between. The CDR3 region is CASSPTGTNTEAFF. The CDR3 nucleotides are TGTGCCAGCTCACCGACGGGGACCAACACTGAAGCTTTCTTT.

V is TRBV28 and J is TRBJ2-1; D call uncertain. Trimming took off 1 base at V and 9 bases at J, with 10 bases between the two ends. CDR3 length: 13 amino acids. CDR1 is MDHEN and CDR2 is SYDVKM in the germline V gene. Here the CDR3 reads CASSLLDPSEQFF. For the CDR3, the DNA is TGTGCCAGCAGTTTATTAGACCCTAGTGAGCAGTTCTTC.

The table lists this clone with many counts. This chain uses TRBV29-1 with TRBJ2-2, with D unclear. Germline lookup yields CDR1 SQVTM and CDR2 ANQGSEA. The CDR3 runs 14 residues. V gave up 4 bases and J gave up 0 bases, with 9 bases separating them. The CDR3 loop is CSVARHPNTGELFF. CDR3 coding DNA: TGCAGCGTTGCTAGACACCCGAACACCGGGGAGCTGTTTTTT.

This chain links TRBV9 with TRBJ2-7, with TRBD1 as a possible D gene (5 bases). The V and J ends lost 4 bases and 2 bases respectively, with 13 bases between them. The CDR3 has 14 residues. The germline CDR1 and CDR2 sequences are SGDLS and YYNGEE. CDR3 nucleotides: TGTGCCAGCAGCCCGCGACAGAAACCCTACGAGCAGTACTTC. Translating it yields CASSPRQKPYEQYF.

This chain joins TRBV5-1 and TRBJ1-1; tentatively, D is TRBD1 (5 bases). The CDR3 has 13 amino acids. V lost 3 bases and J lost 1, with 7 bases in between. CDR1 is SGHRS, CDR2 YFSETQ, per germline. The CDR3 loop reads CASSWGKNTEAFF. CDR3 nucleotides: TGCGCCAGCAGCTGGGGGAAGAACACTGAAGCTTTCTTT.

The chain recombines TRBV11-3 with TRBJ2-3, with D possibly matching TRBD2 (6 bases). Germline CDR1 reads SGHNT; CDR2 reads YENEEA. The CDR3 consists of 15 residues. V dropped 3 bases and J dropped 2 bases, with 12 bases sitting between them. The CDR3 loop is CASSLGGLTTDTQYF. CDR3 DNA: TGTGCCAGCAGCTTGGGGGGACTTACCACAGATACGCAGTATTTT.

DNA of the CDR3: TGTGCCAGCAGTCTCCCTTCCCCCCAACTCTATGGCTACACCTTC. It is translated as CASSLPSPQLYGYTF. This chain joins TRBV28 and TRBJ1-2; D unclear. The CDR3 contains 15 residues. Germline values: CDR1 MDHEN, CDR2 SYDVKM. V lost 5 bases to trimming and J lost 4 bases, with 17 bases between them.

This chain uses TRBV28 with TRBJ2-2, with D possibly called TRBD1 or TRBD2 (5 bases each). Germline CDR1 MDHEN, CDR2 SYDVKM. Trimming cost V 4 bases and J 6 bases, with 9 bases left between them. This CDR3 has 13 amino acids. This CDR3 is CASSSGAPGELFF. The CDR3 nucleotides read TGTGCCAGCAGTTCCGGGGCCCCCGGGGAGCTGTTTTTT. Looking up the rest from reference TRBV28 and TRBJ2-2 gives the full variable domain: DVKVTQSSRYLVKRTGEKVFLECVQDMDHENMFWYRQDPGLGLRLIYFSYDVKMKEKGDIPEGYSVSREKKERFSLILESASTNQTSMYLCASSSGAPGELFFGEGSRLTVL.

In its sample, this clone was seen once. As DNA, the CDR3 is TGTGCCAGTAGTACGGGGGACAGACTAAATCAGCCCCAGCATTTT. Its translation is CASSTGDRLNQPQHF. The V gene is TRBV19, the J gene TRBJ1-5; 7 bases are shared with TRBD1. The germline gives CDR1 LNHDA, CDR2 SQIVND (reference sequence). The CDR3 consists of 15 residues. Trimming at V came to 4 bases and at J to 4 bases, leaving 7 bases not matched to a gene.

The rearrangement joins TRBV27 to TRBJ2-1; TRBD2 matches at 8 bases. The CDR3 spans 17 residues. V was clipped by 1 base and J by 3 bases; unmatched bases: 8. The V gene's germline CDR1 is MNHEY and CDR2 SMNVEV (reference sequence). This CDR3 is CASSLWSSGGGYNEQFF. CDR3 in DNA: TGTGCCAGCAGTTTATGGAGCAGCGGGGGTGGCTACAATGAGCAGTTCTTC.

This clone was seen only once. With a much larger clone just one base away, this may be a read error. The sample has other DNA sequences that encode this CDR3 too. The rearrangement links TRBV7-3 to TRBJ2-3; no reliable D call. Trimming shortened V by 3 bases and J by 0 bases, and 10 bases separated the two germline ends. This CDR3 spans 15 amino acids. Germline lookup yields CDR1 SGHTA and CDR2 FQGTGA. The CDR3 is CASSLRWGSTDTQYF. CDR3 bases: TGTGCCAGCAGCTTGCGGTGGGGTAGCACAGATACGCAGTATTTT.

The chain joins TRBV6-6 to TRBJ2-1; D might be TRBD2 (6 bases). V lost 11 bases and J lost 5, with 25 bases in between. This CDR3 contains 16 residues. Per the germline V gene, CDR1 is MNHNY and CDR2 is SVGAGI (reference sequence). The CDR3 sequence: CAAQGGTTGVHNEQFF. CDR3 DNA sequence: TGTGCCGCGCAGGGCGGGACCACGGGAGTTCACAATGAGCAGTTCTTC.

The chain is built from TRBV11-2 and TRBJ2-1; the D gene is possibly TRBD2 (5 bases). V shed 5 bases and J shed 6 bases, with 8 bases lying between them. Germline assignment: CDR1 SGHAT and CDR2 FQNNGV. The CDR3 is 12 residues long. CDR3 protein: CASSVLVNEQFF. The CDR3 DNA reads TGTGCCAGCAGCGTACTAGTCAATGAGCAGTTCTTC.